This entry concerns a single T cell receptor (beta chain). CDR3 length: 14 amino acids. CDR1 and CDR2 from the germline V gene are SGHTA and FQGNSA. The germline V and J ends were trimmed by 1 base and 3 bases, with 9 bases remaining between them. In the authors' workflow: Cell counts per sample came from amplifying reference gene primers. Assay: immunoSEQ multiplex PCR; the TCRdb copy retains only in-frame clones and omits some. V, J and clone size reflect that table, while D and trimming were determined from the DNA. In the table there are 160,000 or so clones, roughly 77% of which are singletons. The data were obtained in a study of blood T cell repertoires in COVID-19. Study details: Donors in the United States, Italy and Spain gave samples during acute or convalescent COVID-19. T cells, B-cell-depleted T cells, or PBMCs supplied cDNA or gDNA.

Source material: peripheral blood. The source of this sequence is a man in his 70s with active or convalescent COVID-19. This rearrangement joins TRBV7-2 to TRBJ2-5; no reliable D call. DNA of the CDR3: TGTGCCAGCAGCTTAGGGCAGTTCGAAGAGACCCAGTACTTC. Translation: CASSLGQFEETQYF.